This T cell receptor beta chain is from a study of blood T cell repertoires in COVID-19. Study at large: Collection of acute and convalescent COVID-19 samples took place in the United States, Italy and Spain. Sources were T cells, B-cell-depleted T cells, or PBMCs; the material itself was cDNA or gDNA.

Repertoires were generated with immunoSEQ multiplex PCR, while TCRdb's copy carries only in-frame clones and drops some. The sample lists fewer than 250,000 clones; 92% were seen once. V lost 3 bases to trimming and J lost 5 bases; unmatched junction nucleotides: 8. This CDR3 spans 17 amino acids. Germline loops: CDR1 MGHRA, CDR2 YSYEKL. Material: peripheral blood. The sequence derives from a man under 40 with acute or convalescent COVID-19. The chain recombines TRBV4-1 with TRBJ2-1, with 12 bases that match TRBD2. The chain's CDR3 is CASSHTDGLAGNNEQFF. The CDR3, as DNA: TGCGCCAGCAGCCATACAGACGGACTAGCGGGGAACAATGAGCAGTTCTTC.